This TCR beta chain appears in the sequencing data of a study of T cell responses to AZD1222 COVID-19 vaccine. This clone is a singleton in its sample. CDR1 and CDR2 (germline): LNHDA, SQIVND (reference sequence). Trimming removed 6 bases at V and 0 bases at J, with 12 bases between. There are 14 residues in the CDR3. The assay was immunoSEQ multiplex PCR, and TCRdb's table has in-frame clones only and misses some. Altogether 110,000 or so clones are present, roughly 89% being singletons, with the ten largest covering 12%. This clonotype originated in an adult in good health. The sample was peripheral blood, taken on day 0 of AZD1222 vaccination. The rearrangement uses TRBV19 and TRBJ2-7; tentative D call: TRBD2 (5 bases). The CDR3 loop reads CASSSPGSSYEQYF. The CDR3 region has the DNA TGTGCCAGTAGCTCCCCGGGAAGCTCCTACGAGCAGTACTTC.